These 9 T cell receptor beta chains share one sample of origin, sequenced in a study of blood T cell repertoires in COVID-19. This table comes from immunoSEQ multiplex PCR, and its TCRdb copy is limited to in-frame clones, with some not included. The repertoire holds over 200,000 clones, more than 80% seen once, with about 7.8% in the top ten. Input material: peripheral blood. These receptors were obtained from a woman of 80 years or more with COVID-19, enrolled during active disease.

The chain employs TRBV19 and TRBJ2-5; 11 bases match TRBD1. This CDR3 contains 16 residues. Looked up from germline, CDR1 is LNHDA and CDR2 is SQIVND (reference sequence). V trimming: 5 bases; J trimming: 5 bases; junction bases outside the gene matches: 10. CDR3 nucleotide sequence: TGTGCCAGTAGTTCCTCGGACAGGGGGCTTGGCGAGACCCAGTACTTC. Amino acids: CASSSSDRGLGETQYF. Full variable domain (outside the CDR3, taken from reference TRBV19 and TRBJ2-5): DGGITQSPKYLFRKEGQNVTLSCEQNLNHDAMYWYRQDPGQGLRLIYYSQIVNDFQKGDIAEGYSVSREKKESFPLTVTSAQKNPTAFYLCASSSSDRGLGETQYFGPGTRLLVL.

The genes are TRBV19 and TRBJ1-1; TRBD1 might be the D (5 bases). Germline CDR1 LNHDA, CDR2 SQIVND (reference sequence). Trimming left V 4 bases short and J 1 base short, with 10 bases between. The CDR3 is 14 amino acids. CDR3 region: CASSNRSPNTEAFF. CDR3 in DNA: TGTGCCAGTAGTAACAGGAGCCCGAACACTGAAGCTTTCTTT.

The chain carries TRBV28 and TRBJ2-1; D perhaps matches TRBD2 (6 bases). The CDR3 extends over 15 amino acids. The germline CDR1 and CDR2 sequences are MDHEN and SYDVKM. Trimming removed 5 bases from V and 3 bases from J, with 14 bases in between. This chain's CDR3 is CASSRTTGDYNEQFF. DNA of the CDR3: TGTGCCAGCAGTCGGACTACAGGAGACTACAATGAGCAGTTCTTC.

The V and J genes are TRBV7-3 and TRBJ2-2; D might be TRBD2 (5 bases). Germline CDR1 SGHTA, CDR2 FQGTGA. The CDR3 runs to 13 residues. V was cut by 5 bases and J by 6 bases, with 10 bases left in between. The CDR3 region is CASSRGSAGELFF. The CDR3 coding sequence is TGTGCCAGCAGCCGCGGGTCGGCCGGGGAGCTGTTTTTT.

This clone occurred a few times. The chain links TRBV18 to TRBJ1-3; 8 nucleotides align to TRBD1. This CDR3 spans 15 amino acids. The V segment lost 3 bases and the J segment 6 bases; nucleotides outside the gene matches: 7. In germline, CDR1 is KGHSH, CDR2 LQKENI. CDR3 sequence (DNA): TGTGCCAGCTCACCTATGACAGGGGAAGTAAACACCATATATTTT. Amino acid sequence: CASSPMTGEVNTIYF.

This clone was observed a handful of times. J is TRBJ2-7 and V is TRBV3-1 (or the pseudogene TRBV3-2); 12 bases fit TRBD2. The junction had 8 bases not matched to a gene; V was cut back by 1 base and J by 1 base. The CDR3 has 18 amino acids. Germline-derived CDR1 and CDR2 are LGHDT and YNNKEL (reference sequence). The CDR3 DNA follows: TGTGCCAGCAGCCAAGTCCCCCCCGGACTAGCGGGATCCTACGAGCAGTACTTC. This codes for CASSQVPPGLAGSYEQYF.

This chain joins TRBV15 and TRBJ2-3; D gene ambiguous. The germline V gene encodes CDR1 LNHNV and CDR2 YYDKDF (reference sequence). V gave up 1 base and J gave up 4 bases, with 12 bases separating them. The CDR3 sequence is 15 residues long. CDR3 DNA: TGTGCCACCAGCAGAGGGAGTACATGGGCAGATACGCAGTATTTT. Translation gives CATSRGSTWADTQYF. The full variable domain, with the rest looked up from reference TRBV15 and TRBJ2-3, is DAMVIQNPRYQVTQFGKPVTLSCSQTLNHNVMYWYQQKSSQAPKLLFHYYDKDFNNEADTPDNFQSRRPNTSFCFLDIRSPGLGDTAMYLCATSRGSTWADTQYFGPGTRLTVL.

J is TRBJ2-5 and V is TRBV7-9; possibly TRBD1 for D (6 bases). The V end lost 1 base, the J end lost 0 bases, and 12 bases lay between the germline ends. Germline CDR1 is SEHNR and CDR2 is FQNEAQ (reference sequence). The CDR3 is made up of 16 amino acids. The CDR3 sequence: CASSLGFQGYQETQYF. The DNA of the CDR3 is TGTGCCAGCAGCTTAGGGTTCCAGGGGTACCAAGAGACCCAGTACTTC.

The CDR3 loop reads CASSPISGPFLGTDTQYF. The CDR3 region has the DNA TGTGCCAGCAGCCCGATCAGCGGACCCTTTTTGGGCACAGATACGCAGTATTTT. The rearrangement uses TRBV21-1 and TRBJ2-3; TRBD2, the table's D call, lacks a check against the DNA. TRBV21-1 is shown as a pseudogene. The CDR3 is 18 residues long.